The source of this TCR beta chain is a study of graft-versus-host responses after intestinal transplantation. Findings of the study overall: Across patients carrying graft-donor T cell macrochimerism, allografts held high graft-versus-host to host-versus-graft clonal ratios.

The germline V and J ends were trimmed by 9 bases and 5 bases, with 13 bases remaining between them. The CDR3 runs to 13 residues. Per the germline V gene, CDR1 is ENHRY and CDR2 is SYGVKD. Profiling relied on immunoSEQ multiplex PCR, and the TCRdb table lists in-frame clones only, not all of them. The table lists tens of thousands of clones, approximately 87% of them singletons, with 0.95% to 1.2% in the top ten. To note about this clone: Its specificity is unknown.

This clonotype was sampled from a human patient who received an intestinal transplant, so some T cells may come from the graft donor. The rearrangement joins TRBV10-3 to TRBJ2-2; weak D call: TRBD1 (6 bases). The specimen was PBMCs, collected around 29 days after intestinal transplant. CDR3 loop: CAIRQDWTGELFF. The CDR3 DNA follows: TGTGCCATACGACAGGATTGGACCGGGGAGCTGTTTTTT.